The entry that follows covers one TCR beta chain sequence. Its antigen is undetermined. The CDR3 runs to 17 residues. Germline trimming cut 3 bases from V and 5 bases from J; bases unmatched to any gene: 13. Per the germline V gene, CDR1 is SGHNT and CDR2 is YENEEA. Sequencing was preceded by expansion of antigen-specific CD4+ T cells with viral peptide pools in the ViraFEST assay. Once cultured for roughly nine days, the cells underwent separation to obtain CD4+ T cells. Vaccine administered to participants consisted of two doses of either BNT162b2 or mRNA-1273. Cultivation was performed at two million PBMC per well with 8 to 10 IU/ml IL-2 and roughly 9.3 ug/ml peptides added. This sample is drawn from a study of vaccination effects on CD4 cells after COVID-19. Data came from immunoSEQ multiplex PCR; TCRdb stores just in-frame clones and leaves some out. The table includes 25,000 to 30,000 clones, more than 65% detected once.

Sequenced material: CD4+ T cells from PBMCs cultured with HCoV-NL63 spike peptides, taken after COVID-19 vaccination. The chain recombines TRBV11-3 with TRBJ2-3, with 8 bases aligning to TRBD2. This TCR was sampled from a human donor who received a COVID-19 vaccine. The CDR3 here is CASSFALGSGEGDTQYF. For the CDR3, the DNA is TGTGCCAGCAGCTTTGCCTTAGGTAGCGGGGAAGGAGATACGCAGTATTTT.